This T cell receptor beta chain came from a study of shared clonotypes between healthy human individuals. General study findings and limits: The study drew on few donors, limiting represented genetic and exposure-history diversity.

All the donors were Caucasian adults who lived in Nashville, Tennessee. Concerning this clone: The antigen is not known.

This CDR3 is built from 14 residues. Trimming cost V 7 bases and J 8 bases; bases outside gene matches: 8. The germline V gene encodes CDR1 SGHTA and CDR2 FQGNSA. In replicate PCRs of sorted subsets, 150 to 200 ng DNA, about 30,000 T cell genomes, was used. Sequenced by immunoSEQ multiplex PCR; TCRdb stores in-frame clones only, minus some. Here the sample spans about 1.1 million clones, approximately 80% being singletons. Sequencing input: memory CD4+ T cells from PBMCs. Documented subset: CD45RA-negative fraction. The receptor's source is a man between 18 and 29 years old in good health. Some clones in this sample may be carry-over from other donors' samples. This chain connects TRBV7-2 to TRBJ1-6; 7 nucleotides align to TRBD1. Here the CDR3 reads CASTPPGQHSPLHF. The DNA of the CDR3 is TGTGCCAGCACCCCTCCGGGACAGCATTCACCCCTCCACTTT.